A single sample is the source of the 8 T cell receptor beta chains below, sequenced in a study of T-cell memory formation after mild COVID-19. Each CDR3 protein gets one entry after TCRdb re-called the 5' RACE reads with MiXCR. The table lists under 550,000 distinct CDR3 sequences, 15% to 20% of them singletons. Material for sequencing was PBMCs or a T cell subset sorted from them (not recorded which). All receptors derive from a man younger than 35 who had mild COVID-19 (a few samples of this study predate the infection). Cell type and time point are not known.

The CDR3 DNA sequence: TGTGCCAGCAGCTTAGAACAACCAAGCTACACCTTC. It encodes CASSLEQPSYTF. The rearrangement uses TRBV7-9 and TRBJ1-2; D is undetermined. This CDR3 region has 12 residues. Germline V lookup: CDR1 SEHNR, CDR2 FQNEAQ (reference sequence). V lost 1 base to trimming and J lost 9 bases, with 9 bases between them.

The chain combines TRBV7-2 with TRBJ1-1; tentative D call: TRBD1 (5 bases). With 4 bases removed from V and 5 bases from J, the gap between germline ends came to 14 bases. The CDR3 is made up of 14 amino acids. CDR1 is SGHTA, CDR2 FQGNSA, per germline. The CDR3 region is CASSSQGIGTEAFF. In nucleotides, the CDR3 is TGTGCCAGCAGCTCCCAGGGAATTGGGACTGAAGCTTTCTTT.

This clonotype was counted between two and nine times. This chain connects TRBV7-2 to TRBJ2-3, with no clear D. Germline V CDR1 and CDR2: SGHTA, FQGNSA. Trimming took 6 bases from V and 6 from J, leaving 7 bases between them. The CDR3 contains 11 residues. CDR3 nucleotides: TGTGCCAGCAGGGGGTCGGATACGCAGTATTTT. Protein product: CASRGSDTQYF.

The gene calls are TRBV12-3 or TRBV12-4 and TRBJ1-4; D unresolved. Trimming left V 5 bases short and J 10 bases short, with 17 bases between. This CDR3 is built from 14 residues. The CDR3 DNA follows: TGTGCCAGCAGTCCCAGAGCAGAAGGTGCAAAACTGTTTTTT. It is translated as CASSPRAEGAKLFF.

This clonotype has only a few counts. The CDR3 sequence: CASSFSGQTNSPLHF. The CDR3 region has the DNA TGTGCCAGCAGCTTTTCCGGACAGACGAATTCACCCCTCCACTTT. The V gene is TRBV7-2, the J gene TRBJ1-6, with D possibly matching TRBD1 (6 bases). Germline V gene sequence: CDR1 SGHTA, CDR2 FQGNSA. This CDR3 comprises 15 residues. Trimming pared 3 bases from V and 7 bases from J, leaving 13 bases between.

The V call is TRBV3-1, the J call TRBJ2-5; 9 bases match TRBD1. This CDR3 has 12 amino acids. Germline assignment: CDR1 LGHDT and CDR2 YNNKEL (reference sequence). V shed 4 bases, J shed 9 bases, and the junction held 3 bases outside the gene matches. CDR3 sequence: CASSPWDRAQYF. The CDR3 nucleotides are TGTGCCAGCAGCCCCTGGGACAGGGCCCAGTACTTC.

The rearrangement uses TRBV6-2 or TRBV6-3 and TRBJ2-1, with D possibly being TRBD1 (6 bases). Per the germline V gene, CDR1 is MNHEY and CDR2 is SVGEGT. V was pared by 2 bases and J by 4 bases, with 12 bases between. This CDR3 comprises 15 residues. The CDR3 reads CASSYNWGRYNEQFF. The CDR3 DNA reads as TGTGCCAGCAGTTACAATTGGGGGCGATACAATGAGCAGTTCTTC.

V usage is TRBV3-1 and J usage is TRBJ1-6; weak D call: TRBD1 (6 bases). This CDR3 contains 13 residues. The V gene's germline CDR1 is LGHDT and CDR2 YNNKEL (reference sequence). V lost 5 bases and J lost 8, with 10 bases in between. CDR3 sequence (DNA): TGTGCCAGCAGCACCCCAGGGGATTCACCCCTCCACTTT. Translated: CASSTPGDSPLHF.